This TCR beta chain came from a study of cytomegalovirus exposure and HLA in healthy donors. Study findings and constraints: Among TCR beta chains, those listed as cytomegalovirus-associated numbered roughly 150. In vitro confirmation showed three CMV-associated chains to be CMV antigen specific. Per published reports, the classifier diagnosed cytomegalovirus status with high specificity and sensitivity.

In regard to this clone: Its matching antigen is unknown.

The assay was immunoSEQ multiplex PCR, and TCRdb's table has in-frame clones only and misses some. This repertoire shows some 120,000 clones, about 90% found once; its top ten account for under 2%. This CDR3 has 15 amino acids. The trim removed 0 bases at V and 6 bases at J, leaving 3 bases unmatched. The germline CDR1 and CDR2 sequences are SGDLS and YYNGEE. The study drew the donors from its approximately 110-subject validation cohort, separate from the approximately 700-subject first cohort. This chain links TRBV9 with TRBJ2-1; 10 bases map to TRBD2. The source is a woman aged 18-29 years in good health and CMV-seronegative. Sequencing was done on a sample of PBMCs. The CDR3 protein is CASSVGAGGSNEQFF. CDR3 coding DNA: TGTGCCAGCAGCGTAGGAGCGGGAGGGTCCAATGAGCAGTTCTTC.